Listed below are T cell receptor beta chains from one sample, sequenced in a study of cytomegalovirus exposure and HLA in healthy donors. This table comes from immunoSEQ multiplex PCR, and its TCRdb copy is limited to in-frame clones, with some not included. The data hold about 120,000 clones, with 77% observed a single time. The specimen sequenced was PBMCs. These receptors all come from a young man in good health and CMV-seropositive. Each CDR3 is given with its conserved first and last residue. D genes are given only for firm matches. A clone size is listed for some rows: how often the clone was seen (once, few, many), or a class if it is expanded.

cdr3_aa cdr3_nt j_call clone_size v_call d_call cdr3_length
CAWDPDRTDGVQNIQYF TGTGCCTGGGACCCCGATCGGACGGACGGGGTCCAAAACATTCAGTACTTC TRBJ2-4 . TRBV30 . 17
CASSYSLAGSYEQYF TGTGCCAGCAGTTACTCGCTAGCGGGGTCCTACGAGCAGTACTTC TRBJ2-7 . TRBV6-5 TRBD2 15
CASSGRGQPYEQYF TGTGCCAGCAGCGGAAGGGGACAGCCCTACGAGCAGTACTTC TRBJ2-7 . TRBV5-4 TRBD1 14
CAISEFGQPGENSGANVLTF TGTGCCATCAGTGAGTTTGGGCAGCCAGGTGAAAATTCTGGGGCCAACGTCCTGACTTTC TRBJ2-6 . TRBV10-3 . 20
CASSLDRVGYTF TGCGCCAGCAGCTTGGACAGGGTAGGCTACACCTTC TRBJ1-2 . TRBV5-1 . 12
CASSQPSGEQFF TGCGCCAGCAGCCAACCGAGTGGTGAGCAGTTCTTC TRBJ2-1 . TRBV4-1 . 12
CASSSGTGLTEAFF TGTGCCAGTAGTAGCGGGACAGGGCTGACTGAAGCTTTCTTT TRBJ1-1 . TRBV19 TRBD1 14
CASSLSGQGAYNEQFF TGTGCCAGCAGTTTGTCCGGACAGGGTGCCTACAATGAGCAGTTCTTC TRBJ2-1 . TRBV27 TRBD1 16
CASSRTLGAQYF TGTGCCAGCAGCCGGACCCTAGGGGCCCAGTACTTC TRBJ2-5 . TRBV7-8 . 12
CASSLKLAWPHEQYF TGTGCCAGCAGTTTAAAGCTAGCCTGGCCCCACGAGCAGTACTTC TRBJ2-7 . TRBV27 . 15
CASSLWGDTEAFF TGTGCCAGCAGTTTATGGGGGGACACTGAAGCTTTCTTT TRBJ1-1 few TRBV27 . 13
CASSSENPGSLGSPLHF TGTGCCAGCAGCTCCGAAAATCCGGGAAGCCTTGGTTCACCCCTCCACTTT TRBJ1-6 few TRBV5-4 . 17
CATSREPSGNEKLFF TGTGCCACCAGCAGAGAACCAAGCGGTAATGAAAAACTGTTTTTT TRBJ1-4 once TRBV15 . 15
CASREGQGDTEAFF TGTGCCAGCAGAGAGGGACAGGGGGACACTGAAGCTTTCTTT TRBJ1-1 . TRBV6-5 TRBD1 14
CASSPLGGRVGDTQYF TGTGCCAGCAGCCCTCTGGGCGGCAGGGTTGGAGATACGCAGTATTTT TRBJ2-3 . TRBV5-6 . 16
CASSDSESGSNEQFF TGTGCCAGCAGTGACTCGGAAAGCGGGAGCAATGAGCAGTTCTTC TRBJ2-1 . TRBV6-4 TRBD2 15
CASSPQGGTNEKLFF TGTGCCAGCTCACCACAGGGAGGCACTAATGAAAAACTGTTTTTT TRBJ1-4 . TRBV18 . 15
CASSGGQLNTGELFF TGTGCCAGCTCAGGAGGACAGCTGAACACCGGGGAGCTGTTTTTT TRBJ2-2 once TRBV18 . 15
CASSLAPGVPIETQYF TGTGCCAGCAGCTTGGCCCCAGGGGTCCCGATCGAGACCCAGTACTTC TRBJ2-5 . TRBV5-4 . 16
CASSLTGVLDTQYF TGTGCCAGCAGCTTGACAGGGGTCTTGGATACGCAGTATTTT TRBJ2-3 few TRBV5-4 TRBD1 14
CASSSGQGFSSPLHF TGTGCCAGCAGCTCCGGACAGGGGTTTAGTTCACCCCTCCACTTT TRBJ1-6 . TRBV9 TRBD1 15
CSVEGDRGLEDTQYF TGCAGCGTTGAAGGTGACAGGGGGCTAGAAGATACGCAGTATTTT TRBJ2-3 . TRBV29-1 TRBD1 15
CASSLILQWESTEQYF TGCGCCAGCAGCTTGATTCTACAATGGGAGTCTACCGAGCAGTACTTC TRBJ2-7 . TRBV5-1 . 16
CSVDPISYGYTF TGCAGCGTTGACCCTATTAGCTATGGCTACACCTTC TRBJ1-2 . TRBV29-1 . 12
CASRDSIYNEQFF TGTGCCAGCCGGGACAGCATCTACAATGAGCAGTTCTTC TRBJ2-1 . TRBV6-1 TRBD1 13
CASSKPGGPGELFF TGTGCCAGCAGCAAACCGGGGGGGCCCGGGGAGCTGTTTTTT TRBJ2-2 . TRBV6-6 TRBD2 14
CASSLGQPNTEAFF TGTGCCAGCAGCTTGGGACAGCCGAACACTGAAGCTTTCTTT TRBJ1-1 . TRBV5-6 . 14
CASSPGTGTQYF TGTGCCAGCAGCCCCGGTACTGGGACCCAGTACTTC TRBJ2-5 . TRBV12-1 . 12
CASSLVPAGGDETQYF TGTGCCAGCAGCTTAGTACCGGCAGGGGGCGACGAGACCCAGTACTTC TRBJ2-5 . TRBV11-2 TRBD1 16
CASSPLRGLAGKGSSYNEQFF TGTGCCAGCAGCCCCCTCAGGGGACTAGCGGGGAAGGGGAGCTCCTACAATGAGCAGTTCTTC TRBJ2-1 . TRBV4-2 TRBD2 21
CASSYSTPSLEGQFF TGTGCCAGCAGTTACTCGACACCCTCCCTGGAGGGGCAGTTCTTC TRBJ2-1 . TRBV6-5 . 15
CASSLSRSGGQPQHF TGTGCCAGCAGTTTATCTCGCTCGGGGGGTCAGCCCCAGCATTTT TRBJ1-5 . TRBV28 . 15
CASSPSETGFDRQYF TGCGCCAGCAGCCCCTCCGAGACAGGGTTTGATCGGCAGTACTTC TRBJ2-5 . TRBV5-1 TRBD1 15
CASSGVGTGTEKLFF TGTGCCAGCAGTGGGGTGGGGACAGGGACGGAAAAACTGTTTTTT TRBJ1-4 . TRBV2 TRBD1 15
CASSPDNTGQLNEQYF TGTGCCAGCTCACCAGATAACACAGGGCAGCTGAACGAGCAGTACTTC TRBJ2-7 . TRBV18 . 16
CASSPPLSREQYF TGTGCCAGCTCACCCCCGTTATCGCGCGAGCAGTACTTC TRBJ2-7 . TRBV18 . 13
CASSSRDHLAGGDNEQFF TGTGCCAGCAGCTCGCGCGATCACCTAGCGGGGGGTGACAATGAGCAGTTCTTC TRBJ2-1 few TRBV11-1 TRBD2 18
CAWSWAGGHQPQHF TGTGCCTGGAGTTGGGCGGGGGGGCATCAGCCCCAGCATTTT TRBJ1-5 few TRBV30 . 14
CASSLEGTGVGNTEAFF TGTGCCAGCAGCTTAGAAGGGACAGGTGTGGGGAACACTGAAGCTTTCTTT TRBJ1-1 . TRBV7-9 TRBD1 17
CASSAGEGETQYF TGTGCCAGCAGTGCGGGGGAGGGTGAGACCCAGTACTTC TRBJ2-5 once TRBV2 TRBD2 13